This T cell receptor beta chain is from a study of T and B cells in COVID-19 patients. Across the whole study: Peripheral blood came from COVID-19 patients with active infection or after recovery. Active-infection patients were older, median 67 years, than recovered patients, median around 34 years. Study-wide findings and caveats: No sequencing was yet done of CD4+, regulatory or CD8+ subsets, or of SARS-CoV-2-responsive or tetramer+ sorted cells. In COVID-19 patients, T cell receptor beta variable and joining gene use was reportedly strongly skewed.

Comment on this clonotype: Its antigen is unknown.

Blood genomic DNA input for TRB amplification was about 220-500 ng. Multiplex PCR with BIOMED2 TRB-A/B primer pools amplified TRB rearrangements. Each CDR3 protein is one row after TCRdb ran MiXCR on the multiplex PCR reads. The sample lists some 5,300 distinct CDR3 sequences, 25% to 30% occurring once. Sequencing was performed on blood. The sequence was obtained from a human donor with active COVID-19.

This CDR3 is CASRGARRLVTNTEAFF. CDR3 in DNA: TGTGCCAGCAGGGGGGCGAGGAGGTTAGTAACTAACACTGAAGCTTTCTTT. J is TRBJ1-1 and V is TRBV27, with a tentative D call TRBD1 (6 bases). CDR3 length: 17 amino acids. From germline, CDR1 is MNHEY and CDR2 SMNVEV (reference sequence). Trimming took off 6 bases at V and 2 bases at J, with 22 bases between the two ends.